The clone carrying this T cell receptor (beta chain) was counted only a few times. Antigen: not known. The donors belonged to the 120-subject validation cohort, separate from the roughly 720-subject first cohort. This entry belongs to a study of cytomegalovirus exposure and HLA in healthy donors. Across the study: According to later analysis, the same platform produced the 100 to 150 validation and about 700 first-cohort repertoires. General study results and limits: Cytomegalovirus association was assigned to over 150 TCR beta chains. According to a later analysis, TCR clusters from the first cohort tended to co-occur in the 120 or so validation repertoires.

The CDR3 spans 12 residues. Germline CDR1 and CDR2: MNHEY and SVGAGI. J lost 6 bases, V lost 6 bases, and 3 bases had no gene match. Assay used: immunoSEQ multiplex PCR; TCRdb lists only in-frame clones, some missing. The table lists about 130,000 clones, approximately 89% of them singletons. Sequenced sample: PBMCs. The clonotype was recovered from a man aged 25-45 years in good health and CMV-seronegative. This chain uses TRBV6-5 with TRBJ1-2; 8 bases fit TRBD1. CDR3 sequence reads: CASRGTGDGYTF. DNA for the CDR3: TGTGCCAGCAGAGGGACAGGAGATGGCTACACCTTC.